This note documents a single T cell receptor beta chain sequence. The table came from immunoSEQ multiplex PCR; TCRdb's copy has only in-frame clones and leaves some out. The table includes 95,000 to 150,000 clones, about 90% detected once. These data belong to a study of control samples from healthy donors and cancer patients. The junction had 6 bases not matched to a gene; V was cut back by 6 bases and J by 4 bases. Germline V gene sequence: CDR1 SNHLY, CDR2 FYNNEI. CDR3 length: 14 residues. The V gene is TRBV2, the J gene TRBJ2-4, with 7 positions matching TRBD1. The source is a man aged 18-30 years in good health. Input material: blood. CDR3 amino acids: CASSPTGDKNIQYF. The CDR3 DNA is TGTGCCAGCAGCCCAACAGGGGATAAAAACATTCAGTACTTC.